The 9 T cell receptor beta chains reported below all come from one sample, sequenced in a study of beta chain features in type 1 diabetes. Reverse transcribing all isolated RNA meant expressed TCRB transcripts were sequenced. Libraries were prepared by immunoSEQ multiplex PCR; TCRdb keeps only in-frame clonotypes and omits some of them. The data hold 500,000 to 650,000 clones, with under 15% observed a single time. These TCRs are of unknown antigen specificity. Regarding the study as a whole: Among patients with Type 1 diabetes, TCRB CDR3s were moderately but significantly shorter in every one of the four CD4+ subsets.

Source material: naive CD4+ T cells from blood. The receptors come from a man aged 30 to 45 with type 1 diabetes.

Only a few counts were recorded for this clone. The CDR3 DNA sequence: TGCAGTGTCCAACCAGGGAATGAGCAGTTCTTC. As protein: CSVQPGNEQFF. This chain joins TRBV20-1 and TRBJ2-1; TRBD1 might be the D (5 bases). With 7 bases removed from V and 7 bases from J, the gap between germline ends came to 11 bases. The germline V gene encodes CDR1 DFQATT and CDR2 SNEGSKA (reference sequence). The length of the CDR3 is 11 residues.

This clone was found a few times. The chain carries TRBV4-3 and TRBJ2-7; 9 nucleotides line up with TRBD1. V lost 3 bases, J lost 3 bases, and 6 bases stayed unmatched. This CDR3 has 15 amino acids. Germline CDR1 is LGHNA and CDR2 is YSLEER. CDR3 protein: CASSQDRDRDYEQYF. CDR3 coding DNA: TGCGCCAGCAGCCAGGACCGGGACAGGGACTACGAGCAGTACTTC.

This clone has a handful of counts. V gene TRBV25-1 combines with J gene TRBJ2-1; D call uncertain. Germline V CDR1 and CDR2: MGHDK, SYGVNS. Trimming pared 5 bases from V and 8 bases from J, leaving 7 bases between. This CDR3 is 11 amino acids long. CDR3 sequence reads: CASSKLYEQFF. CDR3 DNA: TGTGCCAGCAGTAAACTCTATGAGCAGTTCTTC. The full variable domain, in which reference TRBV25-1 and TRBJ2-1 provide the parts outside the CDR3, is EADIYQTPRYLVIGTGKKITLECSQTMGHDKMYWYQQDPGMELHLIHYSYGVNSTEKGDLSSESTVSRIRTEHFPLTLESARPSHTSQYLCASSKLYEQFFGPGTRLTVL.

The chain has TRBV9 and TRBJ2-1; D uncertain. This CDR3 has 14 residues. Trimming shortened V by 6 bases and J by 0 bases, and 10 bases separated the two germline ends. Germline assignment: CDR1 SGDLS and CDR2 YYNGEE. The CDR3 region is CASKGGSSYNEQFF. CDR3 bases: TGTGCCAGCAAGGGCGGAAGCTCCTACAATGAGCAGTTCTTC. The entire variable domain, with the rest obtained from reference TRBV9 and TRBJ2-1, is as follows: DSGVTQTPKHLITATGQRVTLRCSPRSGDLSVYWYQQSLDQGLQFLIQYYNGEERAKGNILERFSAQQFPDLHSELNLSSLELGDSALYFCASKGGSSYNEQFFGPGTRLTVL.

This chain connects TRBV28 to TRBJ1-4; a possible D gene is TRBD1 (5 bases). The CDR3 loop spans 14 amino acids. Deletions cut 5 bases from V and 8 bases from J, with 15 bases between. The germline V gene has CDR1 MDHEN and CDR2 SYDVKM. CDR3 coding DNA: TGTGCCAGCAGTCCGCGGGGTACAGGAGAAAAACTGTTTTTT. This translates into CASSPRGTGEKLFF.

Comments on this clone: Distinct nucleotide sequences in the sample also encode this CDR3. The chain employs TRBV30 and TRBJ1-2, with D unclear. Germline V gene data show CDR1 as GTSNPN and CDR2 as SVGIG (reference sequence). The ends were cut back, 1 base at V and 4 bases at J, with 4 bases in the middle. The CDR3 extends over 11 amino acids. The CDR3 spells CAWSGSYGYTF. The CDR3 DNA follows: TGTGCCTGGAGTGGCAGCTATGGCTACACCTTC.

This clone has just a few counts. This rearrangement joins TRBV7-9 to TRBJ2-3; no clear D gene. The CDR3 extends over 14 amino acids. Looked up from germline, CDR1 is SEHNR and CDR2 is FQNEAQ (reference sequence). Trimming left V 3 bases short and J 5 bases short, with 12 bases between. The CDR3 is CASSFGQVGDTQYF. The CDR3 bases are TGTGCCAGCAGCTTCGGGCAGGTTGGAGATACGCAGTATTTT.

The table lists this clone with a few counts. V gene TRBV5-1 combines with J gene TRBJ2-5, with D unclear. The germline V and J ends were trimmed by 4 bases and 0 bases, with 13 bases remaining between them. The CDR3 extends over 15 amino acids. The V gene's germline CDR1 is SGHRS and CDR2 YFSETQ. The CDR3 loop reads CASSLAHPHQETQYF. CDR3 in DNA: TGCGCCAGCAGCCTGGCGCATCCACACCAAGAGACCCAGTACTTC. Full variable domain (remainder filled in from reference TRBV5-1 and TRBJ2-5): KAGVTQTPRYLIKTRGQQVTLSCSPISGHRSVSWYQQTPGQGLQFLFEYFSETQRNKGNFPGRFSGRQFSNSRSEMNVSTLELGDSALYLCASSLAHPHQETQYFGPGTRLLVL.

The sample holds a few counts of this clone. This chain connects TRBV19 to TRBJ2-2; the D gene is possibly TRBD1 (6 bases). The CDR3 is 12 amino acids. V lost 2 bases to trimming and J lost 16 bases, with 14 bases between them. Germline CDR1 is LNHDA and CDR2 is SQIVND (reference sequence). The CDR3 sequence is CASSILGTPPFF. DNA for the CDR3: TGTGCCAGTAGTATACTTGGGACACCGCCGTTTTTT.